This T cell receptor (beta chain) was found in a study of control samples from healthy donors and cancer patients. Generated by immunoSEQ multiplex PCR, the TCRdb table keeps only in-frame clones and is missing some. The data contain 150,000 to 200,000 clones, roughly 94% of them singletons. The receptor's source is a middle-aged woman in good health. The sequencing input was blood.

CDR3 region: CASTYGGVYNSPLHF. The CDR3 bases are TGTGCCAGTACTTATGGGGGGGTTTATAATTCACCCCTCCACTTT. The chain links TRBV19 to TRBJ1-6; D may be TRBD1 (5 bases). V was trimmed by 7 bases and J by 4 bases, leaving 14 bases between them. CDR3 length: 15 amino acids. Germline loops: CDR1 LNHDA, CDR2 SQIVND (reference sequence). Looking up the rest from reference TRBV19 and TRBJ1-6 gives the full variable domain: DGGITQSPKYLFRKEGQNVTLSCEQNLNHDAMYWYRQDPGQGLRLIYYSQIVNDFQKGDIAEGYSVSREKKESFPLTVTSAQKNPTAFYLCASTYGGVYNSPLHFGNGTRLTVT.